This record looks at one T cell receptor beta chain sequence and its context. These data are taken from a study of blood T cell repertoires in COVID-19. Whole-study context: Both acute and convalescent COVID-19 samples were obtained from the United States, Italy and Spain.

Sequencing was performed with immunoSEQ multiplex PCR; in TCRdb, only in-frame clones are kept and a portion is missing. The table includes 250,000 to 300,000 clones, 75% to 85% detected once. With 2 bases removed from V and 0 bases from J, the gap between germline ends came to 7 bases. This CDR3 region has 15 residues. Per germline, CDR1 MDHEN and CDR2 SYDVKM. This rearrangement joins TRBV28 to TRBJ2-2; a possible D gene is TRBD1 (5 bases). Input material: peripheral blood. The source is a man in his fifties or sixties with active or convalescent COVID-19. The chain's CDR3 is CASSLRGANTGELFF. CDR3 nucleotides: TGTGCCAGCAGTTTAAGGGGCGCGAACACCGGGGAGCTGTTTTTT.